Listed here are 14 T cell receptor beta chains from one sample, sequenced in a study of regulatory T cells in long-lasting Graves disease. Time point of the sample: persistent/refractory GD, antithyroid drugs over 5 years with positive TRAb. The TCR library was prepared using RNA isolated from PBMCs. Through Arm-PCR of CDR3 regions and iRepertoire HTBI primers, TCR beta libraries were built. Using its own MiXCR run on the multiplex PCR reads, TCRdb lists one record per CDR3 protein. The data hold a few hundred thousand distinct CDR3 sequences, with roughly a fifth observed a single time. This specimen consisted of peripheral blood mononuclear cells (PBMCs), obtained when the disease was refractory, from a patient treated with antithyroid drugs. Every receptor here comes from a female donor with Graves disease.

This clonotype was seen at least ten times. The chain combines TRBV28 with TRBJ2-7; 9 bases line up with TRBD1. Per the germline V gene, CDR1 is MDHEN and CDR2 is SYDVKM. Unmatched junction bases numbered 8, after V lost 5 bases and J lost 3 bases. The CDR3 consists of 15 residues. The CDR3, as DNA: TGTGCCAGCAGTCCCGGGGACAGGGCAAGCTACGAGCAGTACTTC. Translating gives CASSPGDRASYEQYF.

This clonotype is a singleton in its sample. This sequence may be a read error, since a much larger clone differs from it by one base. This chain uses TRBV15 with TRBJ1-5, with D perhaps matching TRBD1 (6 bases). Trimming cost V 7 bases and J 1 base, with 11 bases left between them. The CDR3 length is 14 residues. Germline assignment: CDR1 LNHNV and CDR2 YYDKDF (reference sequence). CDR3 in DNA: TGTGCCACCATCCGGGGGCAGAGCAATCAGCCCCAGCATTTT. This gives the protein CATIRGQSNQPQHF.

V and J are TRBV10-2 and TRBJ2-7; D may be TRBD1 (6 bases). Germline V gene lookup returns CDR1 WSHSY and CDR2 SAAADI. CDR3 length: 14 residues. The V end lost 3 bases, the J end lost 2 bases, and 11 bases lay between the germline ends. The CDR3 DNA sequence: TGCGCCAGCAGTGACGCAGGGGAAACCTACGAGCAGTACTTC. It codes for CASSDAGETYEQYF.

This clonotype came up many times. The chain uses TRBV15 and TRBJ2-5; D is uncertain. The germline V gene encodes CDR1 LNHNV and CDR2 YYDKDF (reference sequence). The V end was cut by 4 bases, the J end by 3 bases, with 21 bases between. The CDR3 totals 17 residues. As DNA, the CDR3 is TGTGCCACCAGCAAGAGGTGGGGTGTTTCCCTAAAAGAGACCCAGTACTTC. Translating it yields CATSKRWGVSLKETQYF. The full variable domain, in which reference TRBV15 and TRBJ2-5 provide the parts outside the CDR3, is DAMVIQNPRYQVTQFGKPVTLSCSQTLNHNVMYWYQQKSSQAPKLLFHYYDKDFNNEADTPDNFQSRRPNTSFCFLDIRSPGLGDTAMYLCATSKRWGVSLKETQYFGPGTRLLVL.

This clonotype was picked up many times. The chain carries TRBV27 and TRBJ2-2; D is ambiguous. Between the trimmed V and J ends, which lost 7 bases and 5 bases, there was a span of 8 bases. The CDR3 runs to 12 residues. CDR1 is MNHEY, CDR2 SMNVEV, per germline (reference sequence). The CDR3 DNA reads TGTGCCAGCAACTCCGGGACCGGGGAGCTGTTTTTT. This codes for CASNSGTGELFF.

This clonotype has just a few counts. The rearrangement uses TRBV30 and TRBJ2-7, with 8 bases identical to TRBD2. Germline CDR1 GTSNPN, CDR2 SVGIG (reference sequence). Trimming took 0 bases from V and 5 from J; bases not matched to a gene: 0. The CDR3 totals 12 residues. CDR3: CAWSVAGDEQYF. The CDR3 coding sequence is TGTGCCTGGAGTGTAGCGGGGGACGAGCAGTACTTC. The variable domain in full, completed from reference TRBV30 and TRBJ2-7, reads SQTIHQWPATLVQPVGSPLSLECTVEGTSNPNLYWYRQAAGRGLQLLFYSVGIGQISSEVPQNLSASRPQDRQFILSSKKLLLSDSGFYLCAWSVAGDEQYFGPGTRLTVT.

Details on this clonotype: One end of the junction does not line up with germline, which may come from a read error. The V and J genes are TRBV27 and TRBJ1-2; TRBD1 aligns across 8 bases. The CDR3 spans 15 residues. CDR1 and CDR2 from the germline V gene are MNHEY and SMNVEV (reference sequence). CDR3 region: CASGSTTGASYGCTF. CDR3 coding DNA: TGTGCCAGCGGGAGCACGACAGGGGCGAGCTATGGCTGCACCTTC.

This clonotype was picked up a small number of times. The V call is TRBV20-1, the J call TRBJ1-2; D is perhaps TRBD1 (6 bases). V dropped 3 bases and J dropped 8 bases, with 13 bases sitting between them. The CDR3 loop spans 12 amino acids. Germline lookup yields CDR1 DFQATT and CDR2 SNEGSKA (reference sequence). The DNA for the CDR3 is TGCAGTGCTAGCGGGGGGGCGGGCGGCTACACCTTC. Its protein product is CSASGGAGGYTF.

This clonotype has a count of ten or more. V usage is TRBV28 and J usage is TRBJ1-3, with D possibly TRBD1 on 5 matching bases. The CDR3 contains 15 residues. Per germline, CDR1 MDHEN and CDR2 SYDVKM. V was cut by 5 bases and J by 5 bases, with 16 bases left in between. CDR3 protein: CASSPQPGRRNTIYF. The CDR3 DNA reads TGTGCCAGCAGTCCCCAACCGGGGCGCAGAAACACCATATATTTT.

In this sample, this clonotype turned up a few times. The CDR3 region is CATSRDKGSNQPQHF. The CDR3, as DNA: TGTGCCACCAGCAGAGATAAGGGCAGCAATCAGCCCCAGCATTTT. The rearrangement joins TRBV15 to TRBJ1-5; no firm D call. The CDR3 is made up of 15 amino acids. V lost 0 bases to trimming and J lost 1 base, with 7 bases between them. The germline V gene has CDR1 LNHNV and CDR2 YYDKDF (reference sequence).

In its sample, this clonotype was seen a few times. CDR3 DNA: TGTGCCAGCAGCTTAGATCCCCCCTACGAGCAGTACTTC. Translation: CASSLDPPYEQYF. This sequence joins TRBV11-2 and TRBJ2-7; no clear D gene. The CDR3 is 13 amino acids. Germline CDR1 reads SGHAT; CDR2 reads FQNNGV. V was shortened by 0 bases and J by 2 bases, with 5 bases between the two germline ends.

This clonotype was seen a few times. The chain recombines TRBV5-1 with TRBJ1-3, with 8 bases that match TRBD1. The ends lost 3 bases at V and 2 bases at J; junction bases unmatched: 4. This CDR3 spans 15 amino acids. Germline lookup yields CDR1 SGHRS and CDR2 YFSETQ. CDR3 DNA sequence: TGCGCCAGCAGCTATCAGGGGGCGACTGGAAACACCATATATTTT. It codes for CASSYQGATGNTIYF.

This clonotype was recorded at least ten times. The genes are TRBV20-1 and TRBJ2-5; 7 bases fit TRBD2. The CDR3 loop spans 14 amino acids. The germline V gene has CDR1 DFQATT and CDR2 SNEGSKA (reference sequence). The V gene end was trimmed by 6 bases and the J gene end by 0 bases; junction bases not matched to a gene: 7. The CDR3 DNA sequence: TGCAGTGCGTTACTAGCGCGGTACCAAGAGACCCAGTACTTC. Encoded protein: CSALLARYQETQYF.

To note about this clonotype: A much larger clone differs from this one at a single base, so this may be a read error. The chain joins TRBV20-1 to TRBJ2-7; TRBD2 matches 9 bases. Germline assignment: CDR1 DFQATT and CDR2 SNEGSKA (reference sequence). The CDR3 consists of 12 residues. CDR3 protein: CGASGKNYEQYF. The DNA for the CDR3 is TGCGGGGCTAGCGGGAAAAATTACGAGCAGTACTTC.